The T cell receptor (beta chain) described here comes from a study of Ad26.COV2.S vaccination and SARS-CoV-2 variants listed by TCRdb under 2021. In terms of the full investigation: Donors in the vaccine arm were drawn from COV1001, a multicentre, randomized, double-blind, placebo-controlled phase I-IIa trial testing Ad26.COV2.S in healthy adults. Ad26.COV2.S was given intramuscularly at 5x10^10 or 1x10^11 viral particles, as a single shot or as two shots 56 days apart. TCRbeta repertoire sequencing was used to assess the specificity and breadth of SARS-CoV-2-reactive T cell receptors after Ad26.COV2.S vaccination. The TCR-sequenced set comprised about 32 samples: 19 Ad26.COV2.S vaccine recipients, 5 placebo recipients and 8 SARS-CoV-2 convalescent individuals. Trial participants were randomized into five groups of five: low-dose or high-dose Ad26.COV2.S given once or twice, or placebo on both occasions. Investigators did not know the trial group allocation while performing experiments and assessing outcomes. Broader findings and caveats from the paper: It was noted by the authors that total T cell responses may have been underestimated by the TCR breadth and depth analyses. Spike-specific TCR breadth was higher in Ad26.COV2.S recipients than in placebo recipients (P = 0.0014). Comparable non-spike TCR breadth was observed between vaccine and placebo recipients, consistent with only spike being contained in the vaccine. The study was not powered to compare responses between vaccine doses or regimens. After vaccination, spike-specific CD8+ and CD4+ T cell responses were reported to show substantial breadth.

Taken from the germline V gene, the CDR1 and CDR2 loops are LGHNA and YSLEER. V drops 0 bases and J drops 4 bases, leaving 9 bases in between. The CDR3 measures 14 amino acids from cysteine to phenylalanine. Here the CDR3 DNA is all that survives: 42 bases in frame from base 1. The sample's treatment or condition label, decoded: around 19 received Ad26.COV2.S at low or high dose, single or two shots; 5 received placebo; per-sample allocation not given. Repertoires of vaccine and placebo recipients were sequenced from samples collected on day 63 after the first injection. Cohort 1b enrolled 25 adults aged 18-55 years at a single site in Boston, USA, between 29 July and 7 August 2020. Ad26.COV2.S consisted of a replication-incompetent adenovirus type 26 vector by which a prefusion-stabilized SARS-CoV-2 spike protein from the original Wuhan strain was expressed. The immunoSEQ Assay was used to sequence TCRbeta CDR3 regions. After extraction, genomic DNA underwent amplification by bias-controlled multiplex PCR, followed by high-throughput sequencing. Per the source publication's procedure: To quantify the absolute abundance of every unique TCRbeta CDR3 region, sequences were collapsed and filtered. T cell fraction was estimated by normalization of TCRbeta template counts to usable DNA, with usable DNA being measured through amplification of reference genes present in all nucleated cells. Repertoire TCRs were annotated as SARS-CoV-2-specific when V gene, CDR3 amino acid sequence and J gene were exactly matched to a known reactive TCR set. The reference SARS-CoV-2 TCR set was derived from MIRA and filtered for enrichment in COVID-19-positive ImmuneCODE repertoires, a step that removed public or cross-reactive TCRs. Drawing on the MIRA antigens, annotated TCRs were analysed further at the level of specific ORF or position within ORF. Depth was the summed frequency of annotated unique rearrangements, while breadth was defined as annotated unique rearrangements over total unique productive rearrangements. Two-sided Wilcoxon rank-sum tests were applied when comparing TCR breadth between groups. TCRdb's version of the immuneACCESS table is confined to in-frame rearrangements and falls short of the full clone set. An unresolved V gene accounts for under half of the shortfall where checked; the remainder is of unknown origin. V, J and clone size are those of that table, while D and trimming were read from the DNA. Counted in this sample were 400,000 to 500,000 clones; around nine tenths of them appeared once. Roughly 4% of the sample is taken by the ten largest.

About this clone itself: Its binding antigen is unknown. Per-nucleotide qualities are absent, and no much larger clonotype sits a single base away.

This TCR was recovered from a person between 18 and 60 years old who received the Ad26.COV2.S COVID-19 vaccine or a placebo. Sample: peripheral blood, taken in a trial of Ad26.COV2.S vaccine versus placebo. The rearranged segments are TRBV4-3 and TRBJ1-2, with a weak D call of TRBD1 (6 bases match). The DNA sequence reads TGCGCCAGCAGCCAAGACAGAGGGGGCTATGGCTACACCTTC. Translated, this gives CASSQDRGGYGYTF.